This T cell receptor (beta chain) was identified in a study of T-cell reconstitution after alpha-beta-depleted transplantation in children. This clonotype was counted a few times. Antigen specificity is unknown. Trimming stripped 6 bases from V and 5 bases from J, with 13 bases between. Germline CDR1 reads SGHTA; CDR2 reads FQGNSA. The CDR3 consists of 13 residues. Using unique molecular identifiers, the investigators prepared the TCRbeta library. A single record per CDR3 protein comes from TCRdb applying MiXCR to the PCR reads. The table shows about 540,000 distinct CDR3 sequences, with roughly a quarter occurring only once. Study observations and caveats: Fresh T-cell production supplied most of the T-cell counts and diversity seen one year after transplant.

V gene TRBV7-2 combines with J gene TRBJ1-1, with no clear D. The sequence derives from a boy under three years old with Wiskott-Aldrich syndrome, due to receive a stem cell transplant. Sequences were derived from PBMCs, sampled before TCRalphabeta/CD19-depleted stem cell transplant. The CDR3 DNA sequence: TGTGCCAGCAGGCCGAGGCAGGTGACTGAAGCTTTCTTT. Translation: CASRPRQVTEAFF. The full variable domain, completed using reference TRBV7-2 and TRBJ1-1, is GAGVSQSPSNKVTEKGKDVELRCDPISGHTALYWYRQSLGQGLEFLIYFQGNSAPDKSGLPSDRFSAERTGGSVSTLTIQRTQQEDSAVYLCASRPRQVTEAFFGQGTRLTVV.